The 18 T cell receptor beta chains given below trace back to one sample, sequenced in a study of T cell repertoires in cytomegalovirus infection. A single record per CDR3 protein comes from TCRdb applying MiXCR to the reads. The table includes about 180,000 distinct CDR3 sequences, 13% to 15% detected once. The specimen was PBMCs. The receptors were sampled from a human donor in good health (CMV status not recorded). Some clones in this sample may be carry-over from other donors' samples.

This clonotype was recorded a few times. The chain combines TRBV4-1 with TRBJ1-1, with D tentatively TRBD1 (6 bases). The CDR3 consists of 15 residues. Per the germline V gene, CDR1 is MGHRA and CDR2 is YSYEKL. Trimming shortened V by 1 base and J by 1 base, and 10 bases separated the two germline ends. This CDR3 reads CASSQATGQNTEAFF. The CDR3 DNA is TGCGCCAGCAGCCAAGCGACGGGACAGAACACTGAAGCTTTCTTT.

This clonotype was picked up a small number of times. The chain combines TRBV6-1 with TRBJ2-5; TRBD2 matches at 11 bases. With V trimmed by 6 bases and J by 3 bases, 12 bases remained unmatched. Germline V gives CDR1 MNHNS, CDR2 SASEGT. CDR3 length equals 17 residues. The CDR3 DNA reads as TGTGCCAGCAGCCCAGGAGTTACTAGCGGGAGCGAAGAGACCCAGTACTTC. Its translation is CASSPGVTSGSEETQYF.

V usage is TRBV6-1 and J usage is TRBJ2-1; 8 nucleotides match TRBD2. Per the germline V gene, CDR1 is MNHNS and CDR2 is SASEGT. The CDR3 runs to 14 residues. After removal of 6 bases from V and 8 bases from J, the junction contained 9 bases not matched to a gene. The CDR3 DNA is TGTGCCAGCAGGACCGGGACTAGAAGCCATGAGCAGTTCTTC. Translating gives CASRTGTRSHEQFF.

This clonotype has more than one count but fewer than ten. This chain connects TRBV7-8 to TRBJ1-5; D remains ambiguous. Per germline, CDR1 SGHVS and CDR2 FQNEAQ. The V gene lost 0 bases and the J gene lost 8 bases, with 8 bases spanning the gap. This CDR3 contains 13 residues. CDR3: CASSLAREEPQHF. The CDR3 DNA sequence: TGTGCCAGCAGCTTAGCGCGGGAAGAGCCCCAGCATTTT.

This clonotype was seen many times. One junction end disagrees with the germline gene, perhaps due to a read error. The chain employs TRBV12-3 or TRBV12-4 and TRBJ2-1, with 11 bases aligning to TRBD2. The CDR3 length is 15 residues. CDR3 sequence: CASSVAGGSYNEQFF. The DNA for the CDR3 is TGTGCCAGCAGTGTAGCGGGAGGGTCCTACAATGAGCAGTTCTTC.

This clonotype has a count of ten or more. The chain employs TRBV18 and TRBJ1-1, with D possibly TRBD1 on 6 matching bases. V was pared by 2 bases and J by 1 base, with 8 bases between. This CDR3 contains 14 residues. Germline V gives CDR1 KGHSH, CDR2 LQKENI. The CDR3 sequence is CASSPGGRNTEAFF. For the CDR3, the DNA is TGTGCCAGCTCACCAGGGGGCAGGAACACTGAAGCTTTCTTT.

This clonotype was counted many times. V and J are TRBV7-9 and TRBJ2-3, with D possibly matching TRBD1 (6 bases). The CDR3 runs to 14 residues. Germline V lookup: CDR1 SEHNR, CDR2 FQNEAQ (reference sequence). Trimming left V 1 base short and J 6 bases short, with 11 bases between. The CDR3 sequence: CASSLEGVHDTQYF. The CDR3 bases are TGTGCCAGCAGCTTAGAGGGGGTCCACGATACGCAGTATTTT.

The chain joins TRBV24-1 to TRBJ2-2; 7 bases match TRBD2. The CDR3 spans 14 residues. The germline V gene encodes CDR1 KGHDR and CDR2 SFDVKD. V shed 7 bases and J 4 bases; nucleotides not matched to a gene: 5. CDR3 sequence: CATSERGGTGELFF. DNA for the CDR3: TGTGCCACCAGCGAGCGGGGAGGCACCGGGGAGCTGTTTTTT.

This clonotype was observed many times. In DNA, the CDR3 is TGTGCCAGCAGCTATACTAGCGGGAGAGGTATCGGGGAGCTGTTTTTT. This encodes CASSYTSGRGIGELFF. The J gene is TRBJ2-2, the V gene TRBV7-3, with 11 bases fitting TRBD2. Per the germline V gene, CDR1 is SGHTA and CDR2 is FQGTGA. The CDR3 totals 16 residues. Trimming took 4 bases from V and 7 from J; bases not matched to a gene: 8.

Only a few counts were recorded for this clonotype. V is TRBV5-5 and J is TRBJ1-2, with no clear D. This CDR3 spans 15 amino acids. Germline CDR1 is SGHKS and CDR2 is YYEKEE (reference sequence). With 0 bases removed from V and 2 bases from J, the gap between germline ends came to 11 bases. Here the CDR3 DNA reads TGTGCCAGCAGCTTGGCCCGGGCGGTCAACTATGGCTACACCTTC. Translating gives CASSLARAVNYGYTF.

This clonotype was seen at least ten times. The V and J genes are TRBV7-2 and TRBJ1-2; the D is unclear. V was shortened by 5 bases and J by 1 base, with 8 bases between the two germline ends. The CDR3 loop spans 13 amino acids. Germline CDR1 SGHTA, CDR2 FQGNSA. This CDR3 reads CASSQAGNYGYTF. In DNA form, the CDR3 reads TGTGCCAGCAGCCAGGCGGGTAACTATGGCTACACCTTC.

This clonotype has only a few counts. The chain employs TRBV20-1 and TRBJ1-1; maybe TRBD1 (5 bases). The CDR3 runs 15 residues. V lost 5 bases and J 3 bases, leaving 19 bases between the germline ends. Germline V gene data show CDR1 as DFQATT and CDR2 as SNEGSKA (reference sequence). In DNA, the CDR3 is TGCAGTGCTGCCTTATCCAGGGTTTGGGACACTGAAGCTTTCTTT. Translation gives CSAALSRVWDTEAFF.

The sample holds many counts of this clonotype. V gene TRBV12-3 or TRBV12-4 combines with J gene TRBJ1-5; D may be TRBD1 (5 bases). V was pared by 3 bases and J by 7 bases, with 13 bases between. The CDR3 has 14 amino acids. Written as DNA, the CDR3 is TGTGCCAGCAGTTTTATCGGGGCCAGCCAGCCCCAGCATTTT. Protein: CASSFIGASQPQHF.

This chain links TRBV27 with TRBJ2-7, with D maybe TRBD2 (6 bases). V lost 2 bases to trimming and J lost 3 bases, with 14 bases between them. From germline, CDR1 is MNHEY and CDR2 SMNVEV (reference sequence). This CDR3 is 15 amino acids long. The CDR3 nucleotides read TGTGCCAGCAGTTTAGGGGGGAACAGAGACTACGAGCAGTACTTC. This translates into CASSLGGNRDYEQYF.

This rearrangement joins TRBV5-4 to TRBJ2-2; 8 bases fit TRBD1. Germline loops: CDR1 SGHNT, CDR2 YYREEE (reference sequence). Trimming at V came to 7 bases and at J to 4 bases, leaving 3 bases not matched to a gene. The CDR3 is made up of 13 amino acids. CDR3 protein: CASQGARTGELFF. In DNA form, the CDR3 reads TGTGCCAGCCAGGGGGCGCGCACCGGGGAGCTGTTTTTT.

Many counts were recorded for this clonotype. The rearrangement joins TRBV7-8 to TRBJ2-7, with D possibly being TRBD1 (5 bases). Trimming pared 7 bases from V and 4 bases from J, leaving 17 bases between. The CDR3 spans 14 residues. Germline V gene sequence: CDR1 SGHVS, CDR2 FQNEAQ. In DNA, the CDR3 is TGTGCCAGCACCATAGGCAGGGAAGGATACGAGCAGTACTTC. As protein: CASTIGREGYEQYF.

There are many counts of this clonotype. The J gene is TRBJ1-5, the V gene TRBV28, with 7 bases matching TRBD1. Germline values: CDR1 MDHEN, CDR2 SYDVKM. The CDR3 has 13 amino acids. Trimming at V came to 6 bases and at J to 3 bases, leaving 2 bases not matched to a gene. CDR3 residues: CASRGQLNQPQHF. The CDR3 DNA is TGTGCCAGCAGGGGACAGCTCAATCAGCCCCAGCATTTT.

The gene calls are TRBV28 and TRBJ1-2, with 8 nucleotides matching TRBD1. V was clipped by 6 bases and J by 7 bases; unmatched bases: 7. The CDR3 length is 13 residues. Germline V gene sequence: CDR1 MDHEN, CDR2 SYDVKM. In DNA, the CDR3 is TGTGCCAGCAGCACCAGGGGGCTTAGTGGCTACACCTTC. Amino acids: CASSTRGLSGYTF.